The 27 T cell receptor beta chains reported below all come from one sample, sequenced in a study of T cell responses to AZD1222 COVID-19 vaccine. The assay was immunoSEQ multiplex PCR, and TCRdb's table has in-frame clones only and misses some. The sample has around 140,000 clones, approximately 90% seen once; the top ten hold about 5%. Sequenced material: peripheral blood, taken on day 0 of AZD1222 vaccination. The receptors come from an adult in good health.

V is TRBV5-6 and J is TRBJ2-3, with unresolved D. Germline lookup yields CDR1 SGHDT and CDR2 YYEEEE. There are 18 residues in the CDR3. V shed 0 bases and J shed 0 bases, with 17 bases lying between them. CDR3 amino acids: CASSLAPPRGRSTDTQYF. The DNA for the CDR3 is TGTGCCAGCAGCTTGGCCCCCCCGCGCGGACGAAGCACAGATACGCAGTATTTT.

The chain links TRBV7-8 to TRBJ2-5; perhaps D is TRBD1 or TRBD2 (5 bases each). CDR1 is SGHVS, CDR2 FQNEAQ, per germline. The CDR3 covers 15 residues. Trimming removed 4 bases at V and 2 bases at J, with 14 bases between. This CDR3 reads CASSSPGPTQETQYF. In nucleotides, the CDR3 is TGTGCCAGCAGCTCCCCGGGACCGACACAAGAGACCCAGTACTTC.

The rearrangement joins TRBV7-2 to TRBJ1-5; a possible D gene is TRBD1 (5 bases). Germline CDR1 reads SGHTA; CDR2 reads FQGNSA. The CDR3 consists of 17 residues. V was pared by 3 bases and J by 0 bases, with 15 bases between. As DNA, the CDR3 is TGTGCCAGCAGCTTGGGGGTTCGGGGACTTAGCAATCAGCCCCAGCATTTT. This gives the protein CASSLGVRGLSNQPQHF.

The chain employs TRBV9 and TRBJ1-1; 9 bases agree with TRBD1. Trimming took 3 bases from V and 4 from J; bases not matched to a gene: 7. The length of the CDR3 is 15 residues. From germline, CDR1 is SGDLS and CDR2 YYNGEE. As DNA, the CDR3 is TGTGCCAGCAGCGGAAAACAGGGGGCGGTCACTGAAGCTTTCTTT. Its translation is CASSGKQGAVTEAFF.

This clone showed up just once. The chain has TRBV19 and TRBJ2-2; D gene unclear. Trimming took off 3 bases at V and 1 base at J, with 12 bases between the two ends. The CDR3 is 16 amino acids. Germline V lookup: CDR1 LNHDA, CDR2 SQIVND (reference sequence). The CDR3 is CASSILTRQNTGELFF. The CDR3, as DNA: TGTGCCAGTAGTATCCTCACTCGACAGAACACCGGGGAGCTGTTTTTT.

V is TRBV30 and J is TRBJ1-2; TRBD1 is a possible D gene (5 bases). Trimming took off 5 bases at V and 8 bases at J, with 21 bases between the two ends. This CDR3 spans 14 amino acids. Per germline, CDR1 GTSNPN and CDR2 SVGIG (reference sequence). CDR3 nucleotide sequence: TGTGCCTGGGGAGGGGACCTTCATGCAAGAGGCTACACCTTC. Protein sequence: CAWGGDLHARGYTF.

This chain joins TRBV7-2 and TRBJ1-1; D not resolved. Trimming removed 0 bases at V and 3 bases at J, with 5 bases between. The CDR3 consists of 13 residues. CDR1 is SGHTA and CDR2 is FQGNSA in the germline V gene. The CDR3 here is CASSLATDTEAFF. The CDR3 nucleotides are TGTGCCAGCAGCTTAGCAACGGACACTGAAGCTTTCTTT.

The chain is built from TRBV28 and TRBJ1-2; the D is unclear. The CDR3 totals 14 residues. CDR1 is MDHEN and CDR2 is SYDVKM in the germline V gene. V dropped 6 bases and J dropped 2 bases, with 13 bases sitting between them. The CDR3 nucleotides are TGTGCCAGCAGCCCTGGAGGCTTGAACTATGGCTACACCTTC. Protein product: CASSPGGLNYGYTF.

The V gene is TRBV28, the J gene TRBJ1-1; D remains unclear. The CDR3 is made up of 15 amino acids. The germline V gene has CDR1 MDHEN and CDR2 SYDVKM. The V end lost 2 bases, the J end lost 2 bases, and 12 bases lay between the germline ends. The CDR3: CASSLSWPANTEAFF. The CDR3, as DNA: TGTGCCAGCAGTTTAAGTTGGCCAGCAAACACTGAAGCTTTCTTT.

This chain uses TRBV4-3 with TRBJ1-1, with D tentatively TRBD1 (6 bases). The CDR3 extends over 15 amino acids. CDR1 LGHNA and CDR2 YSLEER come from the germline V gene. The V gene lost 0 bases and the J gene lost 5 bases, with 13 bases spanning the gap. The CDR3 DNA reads TGCGCCAGCAGCCAAGATCTGGGGGCGAGAACTGAAGCTTTCTTT. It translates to CASSQDLGARTEAFF.

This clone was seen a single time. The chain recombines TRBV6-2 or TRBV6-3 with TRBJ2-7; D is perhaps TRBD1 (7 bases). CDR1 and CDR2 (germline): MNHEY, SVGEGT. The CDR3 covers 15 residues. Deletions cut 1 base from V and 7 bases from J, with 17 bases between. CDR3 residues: CASSYYPQGRNEQYF. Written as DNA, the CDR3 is TGTGCCAGCAGTTACTACCCACAGGGGAGGAATGAGCAGTACTTC.

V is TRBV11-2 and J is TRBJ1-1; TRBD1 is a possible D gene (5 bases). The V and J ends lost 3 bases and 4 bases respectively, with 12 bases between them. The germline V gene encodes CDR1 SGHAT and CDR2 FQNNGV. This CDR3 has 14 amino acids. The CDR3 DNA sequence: TGTGCCAGCAGCTTCCGGGGGTTCGGCACTGAAGCTTTCTTT. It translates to CASSFRGFGTEAFF.

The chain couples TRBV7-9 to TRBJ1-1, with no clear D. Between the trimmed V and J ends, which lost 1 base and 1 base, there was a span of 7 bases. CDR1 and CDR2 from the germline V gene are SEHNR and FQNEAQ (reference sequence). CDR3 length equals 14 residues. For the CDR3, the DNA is TGTGCCAGCAGCTTAGGGCAACAGAACACTGAAGCTTTCTTT. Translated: CASSLGQQNTEAFF.

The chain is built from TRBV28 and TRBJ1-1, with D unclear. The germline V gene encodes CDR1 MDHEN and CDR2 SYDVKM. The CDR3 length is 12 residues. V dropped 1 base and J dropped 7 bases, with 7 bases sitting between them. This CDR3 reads CASSLYQFEAFF. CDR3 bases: TGTGCCAGCAGTTTATATCAGTTTGAAGCTTTCTTT.

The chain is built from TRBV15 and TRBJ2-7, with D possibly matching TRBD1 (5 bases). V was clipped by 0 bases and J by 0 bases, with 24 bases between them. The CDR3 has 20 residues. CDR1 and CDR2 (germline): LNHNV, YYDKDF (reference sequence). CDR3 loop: CATSRDLGFQGDRSSYEQYF. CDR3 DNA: TGTGCCACCAGCAGAGATCTTGGTTTTCAGGGCGATAGGAGCTCCTACGAGCAGTACTTC.

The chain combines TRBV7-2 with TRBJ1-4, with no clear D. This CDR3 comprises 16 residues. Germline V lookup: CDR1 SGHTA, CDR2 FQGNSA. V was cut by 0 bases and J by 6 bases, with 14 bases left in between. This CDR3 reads CASSLAARGGDEKLFF. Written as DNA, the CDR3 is TGTGCCAGCAGCTTAGCGGCTCGGGGAGGTGATGAAAAACTGTTTTTT.

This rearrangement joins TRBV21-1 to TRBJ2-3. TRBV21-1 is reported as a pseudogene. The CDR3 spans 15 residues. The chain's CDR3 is CASSKSEWRADTQYF. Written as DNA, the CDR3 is TGTGCCAGCAGCAAATCTGAGTGGCGCGCAGATACGCAGTATTTT.

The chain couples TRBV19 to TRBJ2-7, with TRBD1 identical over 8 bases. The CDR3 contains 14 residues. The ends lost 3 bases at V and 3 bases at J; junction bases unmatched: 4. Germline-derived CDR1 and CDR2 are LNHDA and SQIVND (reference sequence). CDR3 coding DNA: TGTGCCAGTAGTATTAGACAGGGGTACTACGAGCAGTACTTC. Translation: CASSIRQGYYEQYF.

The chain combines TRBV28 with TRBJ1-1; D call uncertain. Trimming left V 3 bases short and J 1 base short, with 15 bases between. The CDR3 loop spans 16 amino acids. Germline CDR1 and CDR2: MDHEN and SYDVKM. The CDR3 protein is CASSFPRGFGNTEAFF. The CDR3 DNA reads TGTGCCAGCAGTTTTCCCCGAGGATTTGGGAACACTGAAGCTTTCTTT.

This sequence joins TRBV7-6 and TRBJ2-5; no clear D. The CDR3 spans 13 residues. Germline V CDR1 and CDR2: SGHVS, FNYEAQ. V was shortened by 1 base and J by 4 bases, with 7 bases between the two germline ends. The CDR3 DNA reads TGTGCCAGCAGCTTAGTGAGAAGAGAGACCCAGTACTTC. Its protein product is CASSLVRRETQYF. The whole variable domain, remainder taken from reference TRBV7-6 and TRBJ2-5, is GAGVSQSPRYKVTKRGQDVALRCDPISGHVSLYWYRQALGQGPEFLTYFNYEAQQDKSGLPNDRFSAERPEGSISTLTIQRTEQRDSAMYRCASSLVRRETQYFGPGTRLLVL.

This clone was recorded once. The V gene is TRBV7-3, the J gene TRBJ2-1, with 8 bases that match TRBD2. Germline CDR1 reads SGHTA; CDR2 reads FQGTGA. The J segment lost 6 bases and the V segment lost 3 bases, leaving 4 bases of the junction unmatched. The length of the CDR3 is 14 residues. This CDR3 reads CASSFERGSNEQFF. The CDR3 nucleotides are TGTGCCAGCAGCTTTGAGCGGGGGAGCAATGAGCAGTTCTTC.

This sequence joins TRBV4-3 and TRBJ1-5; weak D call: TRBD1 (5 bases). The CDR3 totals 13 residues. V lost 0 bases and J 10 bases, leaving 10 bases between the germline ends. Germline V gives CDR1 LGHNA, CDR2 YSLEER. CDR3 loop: CASSQDRDFPQHF. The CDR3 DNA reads TGCGCCAGCAGCCAAGACCGGGACTTTCCCCAGCATTTT.

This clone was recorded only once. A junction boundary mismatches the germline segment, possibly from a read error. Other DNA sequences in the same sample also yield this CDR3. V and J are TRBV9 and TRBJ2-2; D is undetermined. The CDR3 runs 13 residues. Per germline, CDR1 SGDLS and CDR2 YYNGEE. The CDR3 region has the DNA TGTGCCAGCAGCCCTGGAAACACCGGAGAGCTGTTTTTT. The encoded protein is CASSPGNTGELFF.

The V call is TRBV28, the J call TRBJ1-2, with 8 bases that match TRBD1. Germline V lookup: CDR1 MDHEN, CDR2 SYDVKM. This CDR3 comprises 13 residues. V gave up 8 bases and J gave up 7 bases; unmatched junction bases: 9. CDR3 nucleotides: TGTGCCAGCGGACTGACAGGGGTTTTTGGCTACACCTTC. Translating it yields CASGLTGVFGYTF.

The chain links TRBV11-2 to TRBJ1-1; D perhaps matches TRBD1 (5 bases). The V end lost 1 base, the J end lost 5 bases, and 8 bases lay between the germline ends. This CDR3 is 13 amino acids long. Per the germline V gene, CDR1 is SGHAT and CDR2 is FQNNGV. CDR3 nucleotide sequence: TGTGCCAGCAGCTTAGGCCAGGGAACTGAAGCTTTCTTT. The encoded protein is CASSLGQGTEAFF.

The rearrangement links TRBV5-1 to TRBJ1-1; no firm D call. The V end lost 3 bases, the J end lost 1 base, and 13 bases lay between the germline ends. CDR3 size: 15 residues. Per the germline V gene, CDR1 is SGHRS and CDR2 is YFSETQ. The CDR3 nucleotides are TGCGCCAGCAGCTCAAGGGATAGTGGGAACACTGAAGCTTTCTTT. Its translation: CASSSRDSGNTEAFF.

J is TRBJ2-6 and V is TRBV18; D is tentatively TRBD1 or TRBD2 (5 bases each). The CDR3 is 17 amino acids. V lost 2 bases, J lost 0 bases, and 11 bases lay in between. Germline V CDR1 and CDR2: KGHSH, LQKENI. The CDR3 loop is CASSPGTPHSGANVLTF. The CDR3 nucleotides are TGTGCCAGCTCACCAGGGACCCCACACTCTGGGGCCAACGTCCTGACTTTC. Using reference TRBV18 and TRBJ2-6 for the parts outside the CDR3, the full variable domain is NAGVMQNPRHLVRRRGQEARLRCSPMKGHSHVYWYRQLPEEGLKFMVYLQKENIIDESGMPKERFSAEFPKEGPSILRIQQVVRGDSAAYFCASSPGTPHSGANVLTFGAGSRLTVL.